This TCR beta chain stems from a study of PD-L1 blockade in urothelial cancer. Study summary: Male sex and bladder-origin urothelial cancer characterized about 90% of the roughly 29 patients.

Germline CDR1 reads SEHNR; CDR2 reads FQNEAQ (reference sequence). The CDR3 is 18 residues long. V lost 1 base, J lost 0 bases, and 9 bases stayed unmatched. Concerning this clone: Its antigen is unidentified.

Into every PCR, synthetic TCR analog templates were spiked. TCRdb keeps only in-frame clones here, not all; method: immunoSEQ multiplex PCR. Of more than 45,000 clones in the sample, 82% are singletons; the top ten hold 1.5% to 2%. Study results and caveats: More expansion of tumor-associated blood clones, seen at 3 weeks, marked durable-benefit patients.

Specified time point: pretreatment peripheral blood. Samples spanned pretreatment and treatment, with 1 to 8 time points per patient. Sequenced material: PBMCs, taken around atezolizumab (anti-PD-L1) treatment. The J gene is TRBJ1-3, the V gene TRBV7-9; TRBD1 aligns across 7 bases. This TCR came from a man between 50 and 59 years old with urothelial cancer. The DNA of the CDR3 is TGTGCCAGCAGCTTAGTTCCCCCGGACAGGATCTCTGGAAACACCATATATTTT. Its protein is CASSLVPPDRISGNTIYF.